This T cell receptor beta chain appears in the sequencing data of a study of blood T cell repertoires in COVID-19 (dated by TCRdb to about 2020). Study-wide context: Samples from collaborators originated in the United States, Italy and Spain and spanned both the acute and convalescent phases of COVID-19. A de-identified subject ID, COVID-19 status, age in years and sex were almost always included in the sample metadata. Where HLA class I and class II types were available, the types were taken from metadata supplied by the sample provider, not from assay-based typing. The prospective study material was composed of cDNA or gDNA derived from T cells, B-cell-depleted T cells, or PBMCs. Deeply sampled blood TCRbeta repertoires from subjects exposed to, actively infected with, or recovered from COVID-19 were included in the dataset. The repertoires were released in a freely available public database meant as a resource for research on the immune response to SARS-CoV-2. Samples came from the ongoing ImmuneRACE study (first 160 participants) plus 1,254 subjects from 6 global collaborators. Findings and caveats that apply to the study as a whole: The quantity of clinical and demographic metadata differed by source and by participant and was supplied without curation.

A remark on this clone: Its recognized antigen is unknown. Within one base of it there is no much larger clone, and no base qualities were kept.

Each collaborating institution followed its own protocols to collect whole blood in K2EDTA tubes. For TCRbeta analysis, collaborator samples were shipped as frozen whole blood, as isolated PBMCs, or as DNA extracted from either sample type. TCRbeta CDR3 regions were amplified from genomic DNA by means of the immunoSEQ Assay, a bias-controlled multiplex PCR. In the paper's pipeline: Nucleated cell counts per sample were estimated from amplification of reference gene primers within the assay. To quantify the absolute abundance of each unique TCRbeta CDR3 rearrangement, sequence reads were collapsed and filtered. For each sample, productive Simpson clonality was calculated as the square root of Simpson's diversity index across productive rearrangements. TCRdb holds this immuneACCESS table with in-frame rearrangements only. Some clones are missing; in checked studies, unresolved V genes explain under half, and the rest has no known cause. V, J and clone size derive from that table, while D and trimming were established from the DNA sequence. The table for this sample lists 90,000 to 100,000 clones; over 75% of them were counted only once. The top ten hold about 11% of the sample.

The sample comprised peripheral blood. The receptor was derived from a woman of 80 years or more with acute or convalescent COVID-19.

CDR3 reads: CASSPGDVYGYTF. Read as DNA, the sequence is TGTGCCAGCAGCCCGGGGGATGTCTATGGCTACACCTTC. Rearrangement joined TRBV7-9 to TRBJ1-2, and perhaps TRBD1 as D gene, on 5 matching bases. The junction shows trimming of 5 bases on V and 4 bases on J, plus 11 bases between the germline ends. Taken from the germline V gene (reference sequence), the CDR1 and CDR2 loops are SEHNR and FQNEAQ. The CDR3, cysteine through phenylalanine, is 13 amino acids long. CDR3 DNA is the only sequence kept; it has 39 bases, read in frame from the first base.